The rows below give T cell receptor beta chains drawn from one sample of a study of T-cell memory formation after mild COVID-19. TCRdb fed the 5' RACE reads into MiXCR, producing one record per CDR3 protein. The data contain roughly 110,000 distinct CDR3 sequences, 9.5% to 15% of them singletons. Sequencing was carried out using PBMCs or a T cell subset sorted from them (not recorded which). The receptors stem from an adult woman who had mild COVID-19 (a few samples of this study predate the infection). Cell type and time point are not known. CDR3s include the opening cysteine and the closing phenylalanine or tryptophan. D genes are given only for firm matches. Size is omitted from some rows. Given values are once, few, many or a class for expanded clones.

>TRBV29-1|TRBJ1-2|few|TRBD1
CSVLGGANLFRTGDYGYTF
TGCAGCGTCCTTGGGGGGGCCAACCTTTTTCGGACAGGAGACTATGGCTACACCTTC
>TRBV24-1|TRBJ2-1|many|NA
CATSDLAGIGSEQFF
TGTGCCACCAGTGATTTGGCAGGGATCGGTAGTGAGCAGTTCTTC
>TRBV4-2|TRBJ1-1|few|NA
CASSQGPENTEAFF
TGTGCCAGCAGCCAAGGACCAGAGAACACTGAAGCTTTCTTT
>TRBV29-1|TRBJ1-1|few|NA
CSVGWRGWNTEAFF
TGCAGCGTTGGATGGAGGGGCTGGAACACTGAAGCTTTCTTT
>TRBV24-1|TRBJ2-5|few|NA
CATSGPPRRAQETQYF
TGTGCCACCAGTGGGCCCCCGCGCAGGGCCCAAGAGACCCAGTACTTC
>TRBV5-1|TRBJ2-3|few|TRBD1
CASSPGTGALDTQYF
TGCGCCAGCAGCCCCGGGACAGGGGCCTTGGATACGCAGTATTTT
>TRBV7-9|TRBJ2-1|few|NA
CASSPQGKTYNEQFF
TGTGCCAGCAGCCCCCAGGGCAAAACCTACAATGAGCAGTTCTTC
>TRBV20-1|TRBJ2-7|NA|NA
CSARLKAGTVYEQYF
TGCAGTGCTAGACTCAAAGCGGGGACAGTCTACGAGCAGTACTTC
>TRBV7-9|TRBJ2-3|NA|NA
CASSFPDSTDTQYF
TGTGCCAGCAGCTTCCCCGACAGCACAGATACGCAGTATTTT
>TRBV11-1|TRBJ2-5|NA|NA
CASSLLASASPETQYF
TGTGCCAGCAGTTTGTTGGCCTCCGCCTCTCCGGAGACCCAGTACTTC
>TRBV20-1|TRBJ2-7|many|TRBD2
CSARRLAGEVGEQYF
TGCAGTGCTAGGAGACTAGCGGGAGAAGTTGGGGAGCAGTACTTC
>TRBV4-1|TRBJ2-7|few|TRBD2
CASTPSGSYEQYF
TGCGCCAGCACTCCTAGCGGGAGTTACGAGCAGTACTTC
>TRBV5-1|TRBJ1-1|NA|NA
CASSYFPGGAEAFF
TGCGCCAGCAGCTACTTCCCGGGGGGCGCTGAAGCTTTCTTT
>TRBV24-1|TRBJ2-3|many|NA
CATSDPRDFYLNTDTQYF
TGTGCCACCAGTGATCCCCGGGACTTCTACCTAAACACAGATACGCAGTATTTT
>TRBV5-1|TRBJ2-7|few|NA
CASTPLRVYEQYF
TGCGCCAGCACCCCCCTAAGGGTCTACGAGCAGTACTTC
>TRBV4-1|TRBJ2-3|NA|NA
CASSDRDGGTDTQYF
TGCGCCAGCAGCGACCGGGACGGAGGCACAGATACGCAGTATTTT
>TRBV7-9|TRBJ1-5|NA|NA
CASSLSGPRGNQPQHF
TGTGCCAGCAGCCTGTCAGGGCCGAGGGGCAATCAGCCCCAGCATTTT
>TRBV6-2/TRBV6-3|TRBJ2-1|NA|NA
CASSYPRREQFF
TGTGCCAGCAGTTACCCTAGGCGTGAGCAGTTCTTC
>TRBV2|TRBJ2-2|NA|TRBD2
CASSDSGGPTGELFF
TGTGCCAGCAGTGATTCGGGAGGTCCCACCGGGGAGCTGTTTTTT
>TRBV7-9|TRBJ2-3|NA|TRBD2
CASSLGGGLGGAITDTQYF
TGTGCCAGCAGCTTAGGTGGAGGACTCGGGGGGGCCATTACAGATACGCAGTATTTT
>TRBV29-1|TRBJ2-1|few|TRBD2
CSVAGTSGASSYNEQFF
TGCAGCGTTGCCGGGACTAGCGGAGCGAGCTCCTACAATGAGCAGTTCTTC
>TRBV4-1|TRBJ1-2|few|NA
CASSQGIGDGNGYTF
TGCGCCAGCAGCCAAGGAATAGGGGACGGAAATGGCTACACCTTC
>TRBV19|TRBJ2-7|few|TRBD1
CASSTRGLDEQYF
TGTGCCAGTAGTACCAGGGGGCTCGACGAGCAGTACTTC
>TRBV5-5|TRBJ2-7|NA|TRBD2
CASSPTGTSRTYEQYF
TGTGCCAGCAGTCCGACCGGGACTAGCAGAACCTACGAGCAGTACTTC
>TRBV28|TRBJ2-5|NA|NA
CASSRGFRQETQYF
TGTGCCAGCAGTCGGGGCTTCAGGCAAGAGACCCAGTACTTC
>TRBV7-6|TRBJ2-5|few|NA
CASSLSLETQYF
TGTGCCAGCAGCTTATCCTTAGAGACCCAGTACTTC
>TRBV12-3/TRBV12-4|TRBJ1-2|few|NA
CASSFNYGYTF
TGTGCCAGCAGTTTTAACTATGGCTACACCTTC